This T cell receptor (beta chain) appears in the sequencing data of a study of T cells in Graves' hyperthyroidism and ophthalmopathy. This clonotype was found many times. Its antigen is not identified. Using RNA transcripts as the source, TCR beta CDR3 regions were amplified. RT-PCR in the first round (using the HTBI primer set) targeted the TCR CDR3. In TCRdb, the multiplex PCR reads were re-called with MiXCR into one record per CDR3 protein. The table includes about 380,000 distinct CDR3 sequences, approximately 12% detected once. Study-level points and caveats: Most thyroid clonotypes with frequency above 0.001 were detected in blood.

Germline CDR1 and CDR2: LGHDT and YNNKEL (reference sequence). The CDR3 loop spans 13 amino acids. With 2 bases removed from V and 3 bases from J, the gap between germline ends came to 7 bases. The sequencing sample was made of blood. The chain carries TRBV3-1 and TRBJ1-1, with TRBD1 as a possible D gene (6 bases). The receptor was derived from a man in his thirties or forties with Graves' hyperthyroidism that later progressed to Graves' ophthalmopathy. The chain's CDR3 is CASSQRGDTEAFF. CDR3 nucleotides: TGTGCCAGCAGCCAAAGGGGGGACACTGAAGCTTTCTTT.